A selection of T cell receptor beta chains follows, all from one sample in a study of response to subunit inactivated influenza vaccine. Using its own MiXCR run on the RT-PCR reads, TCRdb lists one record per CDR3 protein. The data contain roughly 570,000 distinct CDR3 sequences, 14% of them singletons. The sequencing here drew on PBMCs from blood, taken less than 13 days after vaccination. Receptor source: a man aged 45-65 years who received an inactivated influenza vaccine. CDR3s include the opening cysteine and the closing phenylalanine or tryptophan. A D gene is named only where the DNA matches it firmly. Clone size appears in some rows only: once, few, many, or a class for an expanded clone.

CDR3: CASSFTLGQIEKLFF; DNA: TGTGCCAGCAGCTTCACTCTGGGACAGATAGAAAAACTGTTTTTT; size: few; V: TRBV5-5; D: TRBD1; J: TRBJ1-4
CDR3: CSVDRTYNEQFF; DNA: TGCAGCGTTGACCGGACCTACAATGAGCAGTTCTTC; size: few; V: TRBV29-1; D: .; J: TRBJ2-1
CDR3: CASSQDQGLVKYF; DNA: TGCGCCAGCAGCCAAGACCAGGGGCTAGTAAAGTATTTT; size: .; V: TRBV4-1; D: .; J: TRBJ2-3
CDR3: CASRGLAGGSEQFF; DNA: TGTGCCAGCAGGGGACTAGCGGGAGGTAGTGAGCAGTTCTTC; size: few; V: TRBV27; D: TRBD2; J: TRBJ2-1
CDR3: CASSLGINLAKNIQYF; DNA: TGTGCCAGCAGTTTAGGGATAAACCTAGCCAAAAACATTCAGTACTTC; size: .; V: TRBV28; D: .; J: TRBJ2-4
CDR3: CAWSVRASGKETQYF; DNA: TGTGCCTGGAGTGTAAGGGCTAGCGGGAAAGAGACCCAGTACTTC; size: few; V: TRBV30; D: TRBD2; J: TRBJ2-5
CDR3: CASSAGLTMDTQYF; DNA: TGCGCCAGCAGCGCCGGACTTACAATGGATACGCAGTATTTT; size: .; V: TRBV5-1; D: .; J: TRBJ2-3
CDR3: CASSYSTYSSGGQFF; DNA: TGTGCCAGCAGTTACTCGACGTACAGCTCGGGCGGGCAGTTCTTC; size: .; V: TRBV6-2/TRBV6-3; D: .; J: TRBJ2-1
CDR3: CASSLPGQASISAMNTEAFF; DNA: TGTGCCAGCAGTTTACCGGGACAGGCTAGTATTTCTGCCATGAACACTGAAGCTTTCTTT; size: .; V: TRBV28; D: TRBD1; J: TRBJ1-1
CDR3: CAWRDRVRYEQYF; DNA: TGTGCCTGGAGAGACAGGGTGAGATACGAGCAGTACTTC; size: .; V: TRBV30; D: TRBD1; J: TRBJ2-7
CDR3: CASSQDRANTEAFF; DNA: TGCGCCAGCAGCCAAGACAGGGCAAACACTGAAGCTTTCTTT; size: few; V: TRBV4-1; D: .; J: TRBJ1-1
CDR3: CASRPVPYEQYF; DNA: TGTGCCAGTAGGCCCGTCCCTTACGAGCAGTACTTC; size: few; V: TRBV19; D: .; J: TRBJ2-7
CDR3: CASSPGFGDTQYF; DNA: TGTGCCAGCAGCCCAGGGTTCGGAGATACGCAGTATTTT; size: .; V: TRBV7-3; D: .; J: TRBJ2-3
CDR3: CASSLNAQGPEKLFF; DNA: TGTGCCAGCAGCTTAAATGCACAGGGGCCTGAAAAACTGTTTTTT; size: many; V: TRBV7-2; D: TRBD1; J: TRBJ1-4
CDR3: CASSTNRVYTDTQYF; DNA: TGTGCCAGCAGTACAAACAGGGTATACACAGATACGCAGTATTTT; size: few; V: TRBV28; D: .; J: TRBJ2-3
CDR3: CASSFSSLTGELFF; DNA: TGTGCCAGCAGCTTTAGTAGTCTGACCGGGGAGCTGTTTTTT; size: .; V: TRBV7-3; D: .; J: TRBJ2-2
CDR3: CASSLIFYGQGTNTGELFF; DNA: TGTGCCAGCAGCTTGATTTTCTACGGACAGGGGACGAACACCGGGGAGCTGTTTTTT; size: .; V: TRBV5-4; D: TRBD1; J: TRBJ2-2
CDR3: CAISDWTGISGANVLTF; DNA: TGTGCCATCAGTGATTGGACAGGCATCTCTGGGGCCAACGTCCTGACTTTC; size: .; V: TRBV10-3; D: TRBD1; J: TRBJ2-6
CDR3: CAINRGTYNEQFF; DNA: TGTGCCATCAACAGGGGGACCTACAATGAGCAGTTCTTC; size: .; V: TRBV10-3; D: TRBD1; J: TRBJ2-1
CDR3: CASTPGGTTGELFF; DNA: TGTGCCAGCACCCCAGGCGGGACCACCGGGGAGCTGTTTTTT; size: .; V: TRBV5-4; D: .; J: TRBJ2-2
CDR3: CASSPSSNNQPQHF; DNA: TGTGCCAGCAGCCCGTCCAGCAACAATCAGCCCCAGCATTTT; size: few; V: TRBV7-9; D: .; J: TRBJ1-5
CDR3: CSVTSSGNEQFF; DNA: TGCAGCGTGACGAGTAGCGGCAATGAGCAGTTCTTC; size: few; V: TRBV29-1; D: .; J: TRBJ2-1
CDR3: CASRGRGGSTDTQYF; DNA: TGCGCCAGCAGGGGTCGGGGGGGCAGCACAGATACGCAGTATTTT; size: .; V: TRBV5-1; D: TRBD2; J: TRBJ2-3
CDR3: CSVGGRSTYEQYF; DNA: TGCAGCGTTGGGGGCAGGTCAACCTACGAGCAGTACTTC; size: .; V: TRBV29-1; D: .; J: TRBJ2-7
CDR3: CASSAAGSEKLFF; DNA: TGTGCCAGCAGTGCCGCGGGGAGTGAAAAACTGTTTTTT; size: many; V: TRBV25-1; D: .; J: TRBJ1-4
CDR3: CASNPGQGILGELFF; DNA: TGTGCCAGCAACCCGGGACAGGGAATTCTGGGGGAGCTGTTTTTT; size: few; V: TRBV2; D: TRBD1; J: TRBJ2-2
CDR3: CAISGTGIPYEQYF; DNA: TGTGCCATCAGTGGGACAGGGATACCCTACGAGCAGTACTTC; size: few; V: TRBV10-3; D: TRBD1; J: TRBJ2-7